This T cell receptor beta chain was identified in a study of CXCR3-negative and CXCR3-positive naive CD8 T cells. In regard to this clonotype: Its antigen is as yet unknown.

CDR1 is MGHRA and CDR2 is YSYEKL in the germline V gene. The CDR3 totals 13 residues. General study results and limits: The TRBV-TRBJ usage of naive CXCR3-negative and CXCR3-positive cells was similar, but that of memory cells differed. Naive cells with CXCR3 showed TRB CDR3s that were more hydrophobic than those in CXCR3-negative naive cells.

Preparation of TRB cDNA libraries relied on 5' RACE carrying UMI labels. From its re-call of the 5' RACE reads, TCRdb lists each CDR3 protein once, without DNA. Reported are about 110,000 distinct CDR3 sequences; the ten largest clones contain around 0.4%. V usage is TRBV4-1 and J usage is TRBJ2-3; without DNA, the TCRdb call of TRBD1 cannot be checked. This TCR came from a human donor in good health. Some clones in this sample may be carry-over from other donors' samples. Sequenced: naive CXCR3+ CD8+ T cells from blood. Described subset: CD45RO-CCR7+CD27+CD95- naive CD8+ T cells expressing CXCR3 (TNR3+). CDR3 sequence reads: CASSQALGDTQYF.